This T cell receptor (beta chain) is drawn from a study of blood T cell repertoires in COVID-19. About the research overall: Italy, Spain and the United States were the sources of the convalescent and acute COVID-19 samples. T cells, B-cell-depleted T cells, or PBMCs supplied cDNA or gDNA.

This CDR3 has 17 residues. J was trimmed by 7 bases and V by 6 bases; bases with no gene match: 16. CDR1 is MDHEN, CDR2 SYDVKM, per germline. The authors' processing: Cell counts per sample came from amplifying reference gene primers. Using immunoSEQ multiplex PCR, the repertoire was profiled, and TCRdb retains in-frame clones only, with some absent. Clonal size and the V and J genes are those of that table, whereas D and trimming came from the DNA. This sample has around 190,000 clones, with 88% found just once. The rearrangement links TRBV28 to TRBJ2-7, with TRBD1 matching 12 bases. Sequences were obtained from peripheral blood. The source of this sequence is a human donor in a cohort sampled during active COVID-19. CDR3 in DNA: TGTGCCAGCAGGTCCGGGACAGGGGGCTTGTTTAGGTGGGAGCAGTACTTC. This gives the protein CASRSGTGGLFRWEQYF.